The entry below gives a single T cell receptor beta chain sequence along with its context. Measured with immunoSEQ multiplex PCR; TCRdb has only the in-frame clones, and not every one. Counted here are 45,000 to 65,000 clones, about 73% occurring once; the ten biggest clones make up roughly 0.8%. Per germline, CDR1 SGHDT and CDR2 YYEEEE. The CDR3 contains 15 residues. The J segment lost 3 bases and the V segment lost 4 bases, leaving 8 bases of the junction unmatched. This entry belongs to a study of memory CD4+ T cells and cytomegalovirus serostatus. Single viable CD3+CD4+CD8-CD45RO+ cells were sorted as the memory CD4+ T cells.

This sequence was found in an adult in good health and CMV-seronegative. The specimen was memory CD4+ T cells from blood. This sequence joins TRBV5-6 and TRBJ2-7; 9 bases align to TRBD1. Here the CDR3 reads CASSRHPDRGYEQYF. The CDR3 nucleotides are TGTGCCAGCAGCCGCCACCCGGACAGGGGCTACGAGCAGTACTTC.